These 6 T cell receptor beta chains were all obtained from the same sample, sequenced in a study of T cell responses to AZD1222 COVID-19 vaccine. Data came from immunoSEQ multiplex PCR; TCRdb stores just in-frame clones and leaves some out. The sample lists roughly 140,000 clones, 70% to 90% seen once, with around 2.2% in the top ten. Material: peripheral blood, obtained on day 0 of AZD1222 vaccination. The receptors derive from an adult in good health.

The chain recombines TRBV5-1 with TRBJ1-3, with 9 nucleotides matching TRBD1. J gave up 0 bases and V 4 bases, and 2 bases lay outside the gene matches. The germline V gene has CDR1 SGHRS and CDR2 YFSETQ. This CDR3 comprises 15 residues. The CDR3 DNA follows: TGCGCCAGCAGCGTGGGACAGGGCTCTGGAAACACCATATATTTT. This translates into CASSVGQGSGNTIYF. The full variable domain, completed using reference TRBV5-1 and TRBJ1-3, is KAGVTQTPRYLIKTRGQQVTLSCSPISGHRSVSWYQQTPGQGLQFLFEYFSETQRNKGNFPGRFSGRQFSNSRSEMNVSTLELGDSALYLCASSVGQGSGNTIYFGEGSWLTVV.

As DNA, the CDR3 is TGTGCCAGCAGTCTGGGACAGGGGGGAACCTACGAGCAGTACTTC. Its translation is CASSLGQGGTYEQYF. V and J are TRBV27 and TRBJ2-7, with 11 positions matching TRBD1. After removal of 5 bases from V and 2 bases from J, the junction contained 5 bases not matched to a gene. This CDR3 region has 15 residues. Germline CDR1 MNHEY, CDR2 SMNVEV (reference sequence).

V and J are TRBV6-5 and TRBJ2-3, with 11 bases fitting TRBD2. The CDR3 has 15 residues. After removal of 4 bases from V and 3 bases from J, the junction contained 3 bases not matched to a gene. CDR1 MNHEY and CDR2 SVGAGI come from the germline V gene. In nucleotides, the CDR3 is TGTGCCAGCAGTTCGGGACTAGCGGATACAGATACGCAGTATTTT. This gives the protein CASSSGLADTDTQYF.

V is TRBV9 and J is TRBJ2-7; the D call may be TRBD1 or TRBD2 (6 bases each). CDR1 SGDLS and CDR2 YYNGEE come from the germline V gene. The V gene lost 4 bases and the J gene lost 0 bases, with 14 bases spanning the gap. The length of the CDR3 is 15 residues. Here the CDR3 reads CASSSGDWRSYEQYF. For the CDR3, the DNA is TGTGCCAGCAGCTCAGGGGACTGGCGCTCCTACGAGCAGTACTTC.

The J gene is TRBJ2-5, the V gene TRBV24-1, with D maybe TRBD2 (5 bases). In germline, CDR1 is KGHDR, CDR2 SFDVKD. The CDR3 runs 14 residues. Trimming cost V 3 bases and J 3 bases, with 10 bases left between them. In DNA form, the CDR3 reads TGTGCCACCAGTGATCCTCGGGATGAAGAGACCCAGTACTTC. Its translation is CATSDPRDEETQYF.

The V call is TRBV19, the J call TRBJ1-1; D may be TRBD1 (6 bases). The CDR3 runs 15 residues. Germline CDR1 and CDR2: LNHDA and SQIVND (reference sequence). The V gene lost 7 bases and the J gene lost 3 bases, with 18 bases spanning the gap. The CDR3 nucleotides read TGTGCCAGTACAGGGGCCGCATCAGGTTACACTGAAGCTTTCTTT. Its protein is CASTGAASGYTEAFF.